Presented here are 30 T cell receptor beta chains from one specimen sequenced in a study of radiotherapy plus CTLA-4 blockade in lung cancer (dated by TCRdb to 2016 to 2018). Library prep was done by the immunoSEQ multiplex PCR assay. This is the immuneACCESS table as TCRdb keeps it, with only in-frame sequences that have V and J called. A part of the clones is gone; compared with another copy, unresolved V genes explain less than half, and the rest is unexplained. For this sample there are 35,000 to 55,000 clones; 75% to 80% appear just once. The ten largest clonotypes hold approximately 2.5% of the sample. This material consisted of peripheral blood, taken from a patient treated with radiotherapy plus ipilimumab. These receptors all stem from a human donor with non-small cell lung cancer whose response to radiotherapy plus ipilimumab could not be evaluated.

The V call is TRBV4-2, the J call TRBJ1-3, with D perhaps TRBD1 (5 bases). Per the germline V gene, CDR1 is LGHNA and CDR2 is YNFKEQ. V lost 3 bases and J lost 4, with 10 bases in between. The CDR3 has 14 amino acids. The CDR3 here is CASSQEGWGNTIYF. CDR3 nucleotide sequence: TGTGCCAGCAGCCAGGAGGGGTGGGGAAACACCATATATTTT.

The V gene is TRBV28, the J gene TRBJ1-5, with a tentative D call TRBD1 (6 bases). CDR1 and CDR2 from the germline V gene are MDHEN and SYDVKM. This CDR3 has 14 residues. The V gene lost 7 bases and the J gene lost 3 bases, with 13 bases spanning the gap. The CDR3 reads CASTIGQHNQPQHF. DNA for the CDR3: TGTGCCAGCACTATCGGACAGCACAATCAGCCCCAGCATTTT.

This chain uses TRBV11-1 with TRBJ2-5; TRBD1 aligns across 9 bases. The CDR3 extends over 15 amino acids. Per the germline V gene, CDR1 is SGHAT and CDR2 is FQDESV (reference sequence). The V gene end was trimmed by 5 bases and the J gene end by 5 bases; junction bases not matched to a gene: 9. The CDR3 region is CASSRTGQGLETQYF. The CDR3 DNA reads as TGTGCCAGCAGCCGGACCGGACAGGGGTTGGAGACCCAGTACTTC.

CDR3 residues: CASSWDRYGYTF. The CDR3 DNA sequence: TGTGCCAGCAGTTGGGACAGGTATGGCTACACCTTC. This sequence joins TRBV28 and TRBJ1-2, with 8 bases fitting TRBD1. CDR1 is MDHEN, CDR2 SYDVKM, per germline. CDR3 length: 12 amino acids. Losses at the gene ends were 4 bases for V and 5 bases for J; bases not matched to a gene: 0.

The chain uses TRBV13 and TRBJ2-1; 8 nucleotides agree with TRBD2. The length of the CDR3 is 15 residues. The V segment lost 5 bases and the J segment 1 base; nucleotides outside the gene matches: 4. Germline CDR1 reads PRHDT; CDR2 reads FYEKMQ (reference sequence). The CDR3 spells CASSRGGVSYNEQFF. The CDR3 nucleotides are TGTGCCAGCAGCCGGGGGGGCGTATCCTACAATGAGCAGTTCTTC. Drawing the rest from reference TRBV13 and TRBJ2-1, the complete variable domain is AAGVIQSPRHLIKEKRETATLKCYPIPRHDTVYWYQQGPGQDPQFLISFYEKMQSDKGSIPDRFSAQQFSDYHSELNMSSLELGDSALYFCASSRGGVSYNEQFFGPGTRLTVL.

The chain carries TRBV4-3 and TRBJ1-2; 9 bases map to TRBD1. CDR1 and CDR2 from the germline V gene are LGHNA and YSLEER. CDR3 length: 15 amino acids. The J segment lost 7 bases and the V segment lost 1 base, leaving 7 bases of the junction unmatched. The DNA for the CDR3 is TGCGCCAGCAGCCAAGTCCCGGGACAGGGCTTTGGCTACACCTTC. Translating it yields CASSQVPGQGFGYTF.

The chain is built from TRBV28 and TRBJ2-7; a possible D gene is TRBD2 (5 bases). The CDR3 runs to 14 residues. The germline CDR1 and CDR2 sequences are MDHEN and SYDVKM. V lost 2 bases and J lost 7, with 15 bases in between. CDR3 protein: CASSLIGILVEQYF. CDR3 nucleotide sequence: TGTGCCAGCAGTTTAATCGGTATACTAGTTGAGCAGTACTTC. Drawing the rest from reference TRBV28 and TRBJ2-7, the complete variable domain is DVKVTQSSRYLVKRTGEKVFLECVQDMDHENMFWYRQDPGLGLRLIYFSYDVKMKEKGDIPEGYSVSREKKERFSLILESASTNQTSMYLCASSLIGILVEQYFGPGTRLTVT.

V gene TRBV10-3 combines with J gene TRBJ1-5; 10 bases match TRBD1. The CDR3 length is 15 residues. Germline loops: CDR1 ENHRY, CDR2 SYGVKD. Trimming took 6 bases from V and 2 from J; bases not matched to a gene: 4. DNA for the CDR3: TGTGCCATCAGATGGGACAGGGGAGGCAATCAGCCCCAGCATTTT. It translates to CAIRWDRGGNQPQHF.

The chain is built from TRBV13 and TRBJ2-7, with 12 positions matching TRBD2. The CDR3 runs 15 residues. Germline values: CDR1 PRHDT, CDR2 FYEKMQ (reference sequence). The trim removed 5 bases at V and 6 bases at J, leaving 8 bases unmatched. In nucleotides, the CDR3 is TGTGCCAGCAGCATCCGACTAGCGGGAGCTTCCGAGCAGTACTTC. It encodes CASSIRLAGASEQYF.

The genes are TRBV5-8 and TRBJ1-4, with TRBD1 as a possible D gene (5 bases). This CDR3 has 15 amino acids. Germline loops: CDR1 SGHTS, CDR2 YDEGEE. V gave up 3 bases and J gave up 3 bases, with 12 bases separating them. The CDR3 nucleotides are TGTGCCAGCAGCTATCCTACAGGCGCTAATGAAAAACTGTTTTTT. It codes for CASSYPTGANEKLFF.

The V and J genes are TRBV5-1 and TRBJ2-1, with 11 bases that match TRBD2. Germline assignment: CDR1 SGHRS and CDR2 YFSETQ. The CDR3 contains 16 residues. V dropped 0 bases and J dropped 4; count of bases not matched to a gene: 3. This CDR3 reads CASSLDSGGAYNEQFF. CDR3 nucleotide sequence: TGCGCCAGCAGCTTGGATAGCGGGGGGGCTTACAATGAGCAGTTCTTC.

J is TRBJ2-7 and V is TRBV28; 9 nucleotides match TRBD2. The V gene's germline CDR1 is MDHEN and CDR2 SYDVKM. J was trimmed by 2 bases and V by 3 bases; bases with no gene match: 20. The CDR3 is 20 amino acids. In DNA, the CDR3 is TGTGCCAGCAGTTTCCACACGGGGAAGGGGTCAGGCGGGAGGGCCTACGAGCAGTACTTC. Residues: CASSFHTGKGSGGRAYEQYF.

The J gene is TRBJ2-7, the V gene TRBV6-1, with D perhaps matching TRBD2 (6 bases). V shed 6 bases and J shed 3 bases, with 18 bases lying between them. From germline, CDR1 is MNHNS and CDR2 SASEGT. There are 15 residues in the CDR3. CDR3 protein: CASSPVRGIVYEQYF. The CDR3 nucleotides are TGTGCCAGCAGCCCAGTACGGGGGATCGTCTACGAGCAGTACTTC.

V and J are TRBV9 and TRBJ1-2, with TRBD1 identical over 9 bases. CDR3 size: 15 residues. Germline assignment: CDR1 SGDLS and CDR2 YYNGEE. Trimming cost V 5 bases and J 1 base; bases outside gene matches: 6. The CDR3 here is CASSDGQGYNYGYTF. The DNA for the CDR3 is TGTGCCAGCAGTGACGGACAGGGGTATAACTATGGCTACACCTTC.

This sequence joins TRBV23-1 and TRBJ2-2; 8 nucleotides agree with TRBD1. TRBV23-1 is flagged as an ORF with uncertain function. Trimming cost V 0 bases and J 5 bases; bases outside gene matches: 5. The CDR3 extends over 16 amino acids. CDR3 amino acids: CASSQSGRGRTGELFF. DNA for the CDR3: TGCGCCAGCAGTCAATCCGGCAGGGGGCGGACCGGGGAGCTGTTTTTT.

The chain combines TRBV2 with TRBJ1-1; 7 bases map to TRBD1. CDR1 is SNHLY and CDR2 is FYNNEI in the germline V gene. CDR3 length: 13 residues. The trim removed 3 bases at V and 4 bases at J, leaving 2 bases unmatched. CDR3 region: CASSEDRSTEAFF. The CDR3 DNA reads as TGTGCCAGCAGTGAGGACAGGAGCACTGAAGCTTTCTTT.

The chain employs TRBV2 and TRBJ1-5, with 7 bases aligning to TRBD1. Germline assignment: CDR1 SNHLY and CDR2 FYNNEI. The V segment lost 4 bases and the J segment 1 base; nucleotides outside the gene matches: 1. The CDR3 sequence is 14 residues long. The CDR3: CASSVGGSNQPQHF. Written as DNA, the CDR3 is TGTGCCAGCAGTGTAGGGGGCAGCAATCAGCCCCAGCATTTT.

The J gene is TRBJ2-7, the V gene TRBV5-1, with D possibly TRBD1 on 5 matching bases. The germline CDR1 and CDR2 sequences are SGHRS and YFSETQ. Trimming removed 4 bases at V and 3 bases at J, with 8 bases between. The CDR3 extends over 12 amino acids. CDR3 region: CASSEDNYEQYF. In DNA form, the CDR3 reads TGCGCCAGCAGCGAGGACAACTACGAGCAGTACTTC.

The chain employs TRBV4-1 and TRBJ2-1; 11 bases line up with TRBD2. The CDR3 spans 21 residues. Germline lookup yields CDR1 MGHRA and CDR2 YSYEKL. Trimming removed 2 bases from V and 2 bases from J; junction bases left unmatched: 17. The CDR3, as DNA: TGCGCCAGCAGCCAACCTCCGGGACTAGCGGCGGGAGATTCGCCCTACAATGAGCAGTTCTTC. Its protein is CASSQPPGLAAGDSPYNEQFF.

The chain has TRBV30 and TRBJ1-2, with 9 positions matching TRBD1. Unmatched junction bases numbered 7, after V lost 7 bases and J lost 4 bases. This CDR3 is 13 amino acids long. Per the germline V gene, CDR1 is GTSNPN and CDR2 is SVGIG (reference sequence). The CDR3 sequence is CASQQGAGYGYTF. The CDR3 coding sequence is TGTGCCTCTCAACAGGGGGCAGGCTATGGCTACACCTTC.

This chain uses TRBV5-1 with TRBJ1-2, with TRBD1 matching over 9 bases. CDR1 SGHRS and CDR2 YFSETQ come from the germline V gene. This CDR3 contains 15 residues. The V segment lost 0 bases and the J segment 4 bases; nucleotides outside the gene matches: 4. In DNA, the CDR3 is TGCGCCAGCAGCTTGGATGGGACAGGGTCCTATGGCTACACCTTC. It translates to CASSLDGTGSYGYTF.

The CDR3, as DNA: TGTGCCAGCTCCCCTACTAGATGGAATGAGCAGTTCTTC. Protein sequence: CASSPTRWNEQFF. V is TRBV18 and J is TRBJ2-1, with D maybe TRBD2 (5 bases). The germline V gene has CDR1 KGHSH and CDR2 LQKENI. The CDR3 runs 13 residues. V lost 6 bases and J 7 bases, leaving 13 bases between the germline ends.

The chain has TRBV19 and TRBJ1-1; 7 positions match TRBD1. The germline V gene has CDR1 LNHDA and CDR2 SQIVND (reference sequence). The CDR3 covers 12 residues. V lost 5 bases to trimming and J lost 11 bases; unmatched junction nucleotides: 8. The CDR3 loop is CASSSRTGPAFF. CDR3 nucleotides: TGTGCCAGTAGTTCCAGGACAGGCCCCGCTTTCTTT.

The V call is TRBV2, the J call TRBJ2-5; 11 bases agree with TRBD1. The CDR3 loop spans 13 amino acids. Unmatched junction bases numbered 1, after V lost 6 bases and J lost 4 bases. Germline CDR1 is SNHLY and CDR2 is FYNNEI. The CDR3 loop is CASSGTGGETQYF. CDR3 coding DNA: TGTGCCAGCAGCGGGACAGGGGGAGAGACCCAGTACTTC.

The chain employs TRBV6-1 and TRBJ2-5; D is possibly TRBD2 (6 bases). TRBJ2-7 explains the end of the DNA better; the J call may be wrong. CDR1 is MNHNS, CDR2 SASEGT, per germline. The CDR3 loop spans 12 amino acids. CDR3 protein: CATPTSSYEQYF. The DNA of the CDR3 is TGTGCCACCCCGACTAGTTCCTACGAGCAGTACTTC.

The chain employs TRBV29-1 and TRBJ1-2, with 7 nucleotides matching TRBD1. The trim removed 2 bases at V and 0 bases at J, leaving 12 bases unmatched. This CDR3 has 17 amino acids. Germline V gives CDR1 SQVTM, CDR2 ANQGSEA. CDR3 coding DNA: TGCAGCGTTGAAAGGTTGGACAGGAGAACTACTAACTATGGCTACACCTTC. The encoded protein is CSVERLDRRTTNYGYTF.

The rearrangement links TRBV7-9 to TRBJ2-1, with 12 bases lining up with TRBD2. This CDR3 is 19 amino acids long. The germline V gene has CDR1 SEHNR and CDR2 FQNEAQ (reference sequence). The ends lost 0 bases at V and 6 bases at J; junction bases unmatched: 12. The CDR3 DNA reads TGTGCCAGCAGCTTAGCGCTAATAGTGACTAGCGGGGGAAGCAATGAGCAGTTCTTC. Its translation is CASSLALIVTSGGSNEQFF.

The chain links TRBV5-8 to TRBJ1-4, with D uncertain. CDR3 length: 16 amino acids. Trimming shortened V by 4 bases and J by 8 bases, and 21 bases separated the two germline ends. The germline V gene has CDR1 SGHTS and CDR2 YDEGEE. CDR3 region: CASSDGQRGFNEKLFF. Here the CDR3 DNA reads TGTGCCAGCAGCGACGGGCAACGCGGGTTCAACGAAAAACTGTTTTTT.

This clone was seen once. The J gene is TRBJ1-3, the V gene TRBV9; no clear D gene. V gave up 0 bases and J gave up 0 bases, with 7 bases separating them. Germline CDR1 is SGDLS and CDR2 is YYNGEE. The CDR3 has 15 amino acids. DNA for the CDR3: TGTGCCAGCAGCGTAGCGGGATCCTCTGGAAACACCATATATTTT. Its protein is CASSVAGSSGNTIYF.

The chain is built from TRBV30 and TRBJ2-7, with 8 positions matching TRBD1. The CDR3 has 15 residues. Germline CDR1 is GTSNPN and CDR2 is SVGIG (reference sequence). The trim removed 2 bases at V and 3 bases at J, leaving 9 bases unmatched. The DNA of the CDR3 is TGTGCCTGGAGTCTCAGACAGGGGTCCCTCTACGAGCAGTACTTC. It encodes CAWSLRQGSLYEQYF. The variable domain in full, with the rest retrieved from reference TRBV30 and TRBJ2-7, is SQTIHQWPATLVQPVGSPLSLECTVEGTSNPNLYWYRQAAGRGLQLLFYSVGIGQISSEVPQNLSASRPQDRQFILSSKKLLLSDSGFYLCAWSLRQGSLYEQYFGPGTRLTVT.